These 24 T cell receptor beta chains came from one sample sequenced in a study of cytomegalovirus exposure and HLA in healthy donors. The PCR contained 60 Vbeta and 13 Jbeta primers. Libraries were prepared by immunoSEQ multiplex PCR; TCRdb keeps only in-frame clonotypes and omits some of them. The sample holds tens of thousands of clones; over 65% are singletons and the top ten take around 4.6%. Sequencing used PBMCs. Receptors were obtained from a woman aged 40-49 years in good health and CMV-seropositive.

There are a few counts of this clone. At the DNA level, this CDR3 is encoded by other sequences in the same sample as well. The chain combines TRBV5-6 with TRBJ2-4; TRBD2 matches 7 bases. The germline gives CDR1 SGHDT, CDR2 YYEEEE. After removal of 6 bases from V and 9 bases from J, the junction contained 3 bases not matched to a gene. CDR3 length: 11 residues. CDR3 in amino acids: CASTWEGIQYF. As DNA, the CDR3 is TGTGCCAGCACCTGGGAGGGCATTCAGTACTTC.

The chain carries TRBV7-6 and TRBJ1-1, with TRBD1 identical over 8 bases. This CDR3 region has 18 residues. The V and J ends lost 2 bases and 0 bases, in that order; junction bases with no gene match: 11. Germline loops: CDR1 SGHVS, CDR2 FNYEAQ. The CDR3 DNA is TGTGCCAGCAGCTTAAAAGCCCGGGACAGGCACATGAACACTGAAGCTTTCTTT. Translated, it gives CASSLKARDRHMNTEAFF. The entire variable domain, with the rest obtained from reference TRBV7-6 and TRBJ1-1, is as follows: GAGVSQSPRYKVTKRGQDVALRCDPISGHVSLYWYRQALGQGPEFLTYFNYEAQQDKSGLPNDRFSAERPEGSISTLTIQRTEQRDSAMYRCASSLKARDRHMNTEAFFGQGTRLTVV.

This sequence joins TRBV19 and TRBJ2-2; the match to TRBD2 covers 14 bases. The CDR3 is 16 residues long. The trim removed 8 bases at V and 7 bases at J, leaving 9 bases unmatched. CDR1 and CDR2 from the germline V gene are LNHDA and SQIVND (reference sequence). In DNA form, the CDR3 reads TGTGCCAGTGCCGTCGGACTAGCGGGAGGCGGCGGGGAGCTGTTTTTT. Protein product: CASAVGLAGGGGELFF.

Here the CDR3 DNA reads TGTGCCAGCAGTTTACGGGGGGCGGGGGCCTACGAGCAGTACTTC. Translating gives CASSLRGAGAYEQYF. The rearrangement uses TRBV27 and TRBJ2-7, with a tentative D call TRBD2 (7 bases). Per germline, CDR1 MNHEY and CDR2 SMNVEV (reference sequence). This CDR3 has 15 amino acids. Between the trimmed V and J ends, which lost 2 bases and 2 bases, there was a span of 13 bases.

The J gene is TRBJ2-7, the V gene TRBV19; possible D gene TRBD2, 5 bases. This CDR3 is built from 15 residues. Trimming cost V 4 bases and J 3 bases, with 16 bases left between them. Germline values: CDR1 LNHDA, CDR2 SQIVND (reference sequence). CDR3 amino acids: CASSNLADLSYEQYF. CDR3 nucleotides: TGTGCCAGTAGTAATCTGGCGGACTTGAGCTACGAGCAGTACTTC.

This sequence joins TRBV5-1 and TRBJ1-5; unclear D gene. This CDR3 is 15 amino acids long. V was shortened by 0 bases and J by 0 bases, with 7 bases between the two germline ends. Germline values: CDR1 SGHRS, CDR2 YFSETQ. The CDR3 DNA reads as TGCGCCAGCAGCTTGGACGGGAATAGCAATCAGCCCCAGCATTTT. Translated: CASSLDGNSNQPQHF.

The V gene is TRBV7-3, the J gene TRBJ2-1; possible D gene TRBD2, 6 bases. This CDR3 comprises 16 residues. The V gene lost 6 bases and the J gene lost 0 bases, with 15 bases spanning the gap. Germline V gives CDR1 SGHTA, CDR2 FQGTGA. The CDR3 loop reads CASSEAGLSSYNEQFF. CDR3 bases: TGTGCCAGCAGTGAAGCGGGTCTCTCCTCCTACAATGAGCAGTTCTTC. The full variable domain, rest sourced from reference TRBV7-3 and TRBJ2-1, is GAGVSQTPSNKVTEKGKYVELRCDPISGHTALYWYRQSLGQGPEFLIYFQGTGAADDSGLPNDRFFAVRPEGSVSTLKIQRTERGDSAVYLCASSEAGLSSYNEQFFGPGTRLTVL.

The chain couples TRBV11-3 to TRBJ2-7; D uncertain. Germline V lookup: CDR1 SGHNT, CDR2 YENEEA. CDR3 length equals 17 residues. Trimming removed 1 base from V and 0 bases from J, with 16 bases in between. The CDR3 reads CASSLVVETLSSYEQYF. CDR3 nucleotide sequence: TGTGCCAGCAGCTTAGTAGTAGAAACCTTGAGCTCCTACGAGCAGTACTTC. The entire variable domain, with the rest obtained from reference TRBV11-3 and TRBJ2-7, is as follows: EAGVVQSPRYKIIEKKQPVAFWCNPISGHNTLYWYLQNLGQGPELLIRYENEEAVDDSQLPKDRFSAERLKGVDSTLKIQPAELGDSAVYLCASSLVVETLSSYEQYFGPGTRLTVT.

The chain uses TRBV7-9 and TRBJ1-4; tentatively, D is TRBD1 (6 bases). The CDR3 contains 14 residues. The germline CDR1 and CDR2 sequences are SEHNR and FQNEAQ (reference sequence). V was clipped by 4 bases and J by 7 bases, with 13 bases between them. CDR3: CASSYTGMGEKLFF. CDR3 in DNA: TGTGCCAGCAGCTACACAGGGATGGGTGAAAAACTGTTTTTT.

This clone has more than one count but fewer than ten. V usage is TRBV2 and J usage is TRBJ2-3; no clear D. In germline, CDR1 is SNHLY, CDR2 FYNNEI. This CDR3 spans 14 amino acids. With 2 bases removed from V and 7 bases from J, the gap between germline ends came to 13 bases. The CDR3 DNA follows: TGTGCCAGCAGTGAAATGGCTAGTCCAAATACGCAGTATTTT. It yields the protein CASSEMASPNTQYF.

The chain carries TRBV19 and TRBJ2-7; a possible D gene is TRBD2 (5 bases). Germline V gene lookup returns CDR1 LNHDA and CDR2 SQIVND (reference sequence). The germline V and J ends were trimmed by 7 bases and 4 bases, with 14 bases remaining between them. This CDR3 is built from 13 residues. The CDR3 spells CASKRDGIYEQYF. CDR3 nucleotides: TGTGCCAGTAAACGGGATGGGATTTACGAGCAGTACTTC. Full variable domain (outside the CDR3, taken from reference TRBV19 and TRBJ2-7): DGGITQSPKYLFRKEGQNVTLSCEQNLNHDAMYWYRQDPGQGLRLIYYSQIVNDFQKGDIAEGYSVSREKKESFPLTVTSAQKNPTAFYLCASKRDGIYEQYFGPGTRLTVT.

The chain links TRBV2 to TRBJ1-1; no reliable D call. The CDR3 consists of 13 residues. CDR1 SNHLY and CDR2 FYNNEI come from the germline V gene. The V end was cut by 7 bases, the J end by 1 base, with 10 bases between. CDR3 residues: CASNDGTNTEAFF. The CDR3 DNA sequence: TGTGCCAGCAATGACGGTACGAACACTGAAGCTTTCTTT. The full variable domain, rest sourced from reference TRBV2 and TRBJ1-1, is EPEVTQTPSHQVTQMGQEVILRCVPISNHLYFYWYRQILGQKVEFLVSFYNNEISEKSEIFDDQFSVERPDGSNFTLKIRSTKLEDSAMYFCASNDGTNTEAFFGQGTRLTVV.

This clone was detected a few times. This rearrangement joins TRBV4-3 to TRBJ2-3; the match to TRBD2 covers 10 bases. There are 17 residues in the CDR3. Trimming took 0 bases from V and 2 from J; bases not matched to a gene: 5. Germline loops: CDR1 LGHNA, CDR2 YSLEER. The DNA of the CDR3 is TGCGCCAGCAGCCAAGATGGGACTAGCGCCCCCACAGATACGCAGTATTTT. Its translation is CASSQDGTSAPTDTQYF.

The rearrangement joins TRBV19 to TRBJ2-1, with D possibly being TRBD2 (5 bases). Trimming took 3 bases from V and 8 from J, leaving 11 bases between them. This CDR3 spans 13 amino acids. The germline gives CDR1 LNHDA, CDR2 SQIVND (reference sequence). The CDR3 is CASSIIALDEQFF. The CDR3 region has the DNA TGTGCCAGTAGTATTATAGCGTTGGATGAGCAGTTCTTC.

The rearrangement links TRBV7-2 to TRBJ2-1; 8 bases fit TRBD2. The CDR3 contains 15 residues. Germline V gene lookup returns CDR1 SGHTA and CDR2 FQGNSA. V lost 5 bases, J lost 6 bases, and 9 bases stayed unmatched. The DNA of the CDR3 is TGTGCCAGCAGCGAATTAGCGGGAATGATCAATGAGCAGTTCTTC. Protein: CASSELAGMINEQFF.

This clone was observed once. The CDR3 sequence is CASSAGSVQYF. CDR3 DNA sequence: TGCGCCAGCAGTGCTGGGAGTGTCCAGTACTTC. This chain joins TRBV10-2 and TRBJ2-5; possibly TRBD2 for D (5 bases). This CDR3 has 11 residues. Germline V gene sequence: CDR1 WSHSY, CDR2 SAAADI. V was cut by 4 bases and J by 10 bases, with 10 bases left in between.

The chain carries TRBV27 and TRBJ2-5; D possibly corresponds to TRBD1 (6 bases). The CDR3 is 15 residues long. V was trimmed by 3 bases and J by 1 base, leaving 12 bases between them. Germline CDR1 reads MNHEY; CDR2 reads SMNVEV (reference sequence). The CDR3 nucleotides are TGTGCCAGCAGTTTGCGTGGGGGCCCCCAAGAGACCCAGTACTTC. Its protein is CASSLRGGPQETQYF.

The genes are TRBV10-3 and TRBJ2-3; 14 bases align to TRBD2. Trimming cost V 2 bases and J 10 bases; bases outside gene matches: 8. The length of the CDR3 is 16 residues. Germline V gene data show CDR1 as ENHRY and CDR2 as SYGVKD. In nucleotides, the CDR3 is TGTGCCATCAGTGAGGGGGGACTAGCGGGAGCTCGAGCGCAGTATTTT. It codes for CAISEGGLAGARAQYF.

The chain has TRBV13 and TRBJ2-1; D gene ambiguous. Germline V CDR1 and CDR2: PRHDT, FYEKMQ (reference sequence). Trimming removed 5 bases from V and 4 bases from J, with 3 bases in between. The CDR3 extends over 11 amino acids. The CDR3 bases are TGTGCCAGCAGCCTGTACAATGAGCAGTTCTTC. Translation gives CASSLYNEQFF.

This clone is a singleton in its sample. The chain recombines TRBV5-1 with TRBJ2-2; D is possibly TRBD1 (5 bases). CDR1 and CDR2 (germline): SGHRS, YFSETQ. This CDR3 has 14 amino acids. Trimming stripped 5 bases from V and 1 base from J, with 9 bases between. Here the CDR3 reads CASRWTQNTGELFF. CDR3 bases: TGCGCCAGCAGATGGACACAGAACACCGGGGAGCTGTTTTTT. Filled out from reference TRBV5-1 and TRBJ2-2, the complete variable domain reads KAGVTQTPRYLIKTRGQQVTLSCSPISGHRSVSWYQQTPGQGLQFLFEYFSETQRNKGNFPGRFSGRQFSNSRSEMNVSTLELGDSALYLCASRWTQNTGELFFGEGSRLTVL.

The J gene is TRBJ2-5, the V gene TRBV29-1; perhaps TRBD1 as D (6 bases). Germline-derived CDR1 and CDR2 are SQVTM and ANQGSEA. This CDR3 contains 14 residues. Trimming took off 3 bases at V and 1 base at J, with 12 bases between the two ends. The CDR3 DNA reads as TGCAGCGTTGAGGACGGACAGCTCCAAGAGACCCAGTACTTC. Translated: CSVEDGQLQETQYF.

The V and J genes are TRBV14 and TRBJ2-7; D unclear. Per germline, CDR1 SGHDN and CDR2 FVKESK. This CDR3 is 14 amino acids long. V lost 0 bases to trimming and J lost 3 bases, with 9 bases between them. The DNA of the CDR3 is TGTGCCAGCAGCCAAGATAGCAACTACTACGAGCAGTACTTC. Translated: CASSQDSNYYEQYF. The full variable domain, with the rest looked up from reference TRBV14 and TRBJ2-7, is EAGVTQFPSHSVIEKGQTVTLRCDPISGHDNLYWYRRVMGKEIKFLLHFVKESKQDESGMPNNRFLAERTGGTYSTLKVQPAELEDSGVYFCASSQDSNYYEQYFGPGTRLTVT.

The chain carries TRBV18 and TRBJ2-2; D gene uncertain. The CDR3 is 14 residues long. Germline V gene sequence: CDR1 KGHSH, CDR2 LQKENI. The V and J ends lost 0 bases and 7 bases respectively, with 9 bases between them. CDR3 loop: CASSPPLVGGELFF. The CDR3 bases are TGTGCCAGCTCACCACCCTTAGTCGGCGGGGAGCTGTTTTTT.

The chain uses TRBV2 and TRBJ2-7; the D is unclear. Germline CDR1 is SNHLY and CDR2 is FYNNEI. The CDR3 extends over 12 amino acids. With 6 bases removed from V and 2 bases from J, the gap between germline ends came to 8 bases. CDR3 sequence: CASRGQTYEQYF. The CDR3 nucleotides are TGTGCCAGCAGGGGCCAAACCTACGAGCAGTACTTC.